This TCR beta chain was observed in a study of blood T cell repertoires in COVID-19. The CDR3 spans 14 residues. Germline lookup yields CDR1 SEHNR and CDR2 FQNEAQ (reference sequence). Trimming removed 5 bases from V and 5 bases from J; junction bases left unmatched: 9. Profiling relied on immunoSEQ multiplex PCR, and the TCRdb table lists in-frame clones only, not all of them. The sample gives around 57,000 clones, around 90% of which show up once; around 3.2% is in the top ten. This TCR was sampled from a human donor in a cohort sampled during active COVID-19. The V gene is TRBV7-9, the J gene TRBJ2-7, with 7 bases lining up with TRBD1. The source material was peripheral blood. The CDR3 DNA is TGTGCCAGCAGCCCCCGACAGGGATTCAACGAGCAGTACTTC. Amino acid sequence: CASSPRQGFNEQYF.